Detailed here is one T cell receptor (beta chain). The antigen remains unidentified. The sample is drawn from a study of T cell responses to AZD1222 COVID-19 vaccine. Study-level points and caveats: Reportedly, close to half of spike-specific TCRs are directed against unmutated variant regions.

Some clones are missing from TCRdb's copy, which holds only in-frame ones; the method was immunoSEQ multiplex PCR. The sample includes approximately 200,000 clones, 90% to 95% of them seen just once. CDR3 length equals 14 residues. Germline-derived CDR1 and CDR2 are LGHNA and YSLEER. Trimming removed 4 bases from V and 5 bases from J; junction bases left unmatched: 3. This TCR came from an adult in good health. V gene TRBV4-3 combines with J gene TRBJ2-3; TRBD1 matches at 10 bases. Here the sequenced sample was peripheral blood, taken on day 0 of AZD1222 vaccination. In nucleotides, the CDR3 is TGCGCCAGCAGCCCGCGGACAGGGGGAGATACGCAGTATTTT. Encoded protein: CASSPRTGGDTQYF.